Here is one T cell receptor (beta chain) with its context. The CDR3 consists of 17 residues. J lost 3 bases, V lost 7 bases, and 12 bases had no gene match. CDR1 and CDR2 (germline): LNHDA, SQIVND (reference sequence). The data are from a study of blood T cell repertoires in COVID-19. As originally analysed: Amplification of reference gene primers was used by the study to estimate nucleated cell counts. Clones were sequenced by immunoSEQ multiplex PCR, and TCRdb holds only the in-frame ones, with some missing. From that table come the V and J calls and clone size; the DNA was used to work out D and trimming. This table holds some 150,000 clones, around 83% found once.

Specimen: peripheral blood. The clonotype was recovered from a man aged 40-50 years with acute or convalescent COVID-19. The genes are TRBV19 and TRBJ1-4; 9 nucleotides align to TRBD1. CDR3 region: CASTTRQGEPPNEKLFF. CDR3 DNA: TGTGCCAGTACCACGAGACAGGGGGAACCACCTAATGAAAAACTGTTTTTT.